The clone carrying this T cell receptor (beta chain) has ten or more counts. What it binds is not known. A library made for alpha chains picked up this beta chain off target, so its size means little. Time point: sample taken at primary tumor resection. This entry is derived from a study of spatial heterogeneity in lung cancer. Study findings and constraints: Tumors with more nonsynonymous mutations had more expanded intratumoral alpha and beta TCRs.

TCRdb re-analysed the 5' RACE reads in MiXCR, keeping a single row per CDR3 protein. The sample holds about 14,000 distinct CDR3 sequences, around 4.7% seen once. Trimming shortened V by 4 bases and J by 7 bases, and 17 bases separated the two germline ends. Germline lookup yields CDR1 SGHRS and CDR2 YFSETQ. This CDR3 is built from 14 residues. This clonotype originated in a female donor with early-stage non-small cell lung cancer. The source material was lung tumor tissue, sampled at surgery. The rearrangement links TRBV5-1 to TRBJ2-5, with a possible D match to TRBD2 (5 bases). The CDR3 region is CASSGAAGQPTQYF. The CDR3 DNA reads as TGCGCCAGCAGCGGAGCGGCAGGTCAGCCGACCCAGTACTTC.